This TCR beta chain was sequenced during a study of shared clonotypes between healthy human individuals. Study details: Donors consisted of two women and a few men between 18 and 49. Study-wide findings and caveats: The study found lower generation probabilities in non-shared clonotypes than in those shared by all four donors.

CDR1 is SGHRS and CDR2 is YFSETQ in the germline V gene. This CDR3 is 13 amino acids long. Trimming took 3 bases from V and 7 from J, leaving 13 bases between them. Deep-level running was used for the assay. TCRdb keeps only in-frame clones here, not all; method: immunoSEQ multiplex PCR. Altogether a few million clones are present, around 93% being singletons, with the ten largest covering roughly 1.7%. On this clone: The antigen is not known.

CD45RO-negative CD8 cells positively selected for CCR7 made up the naive population, which excluded terminally differentiated effector memory CD45RA+ cells. The genes are TRBV5-1 and TRBJ1-2; D unclear. The sample comprised naive CD8+ T cells from PBMCs. The sequence derives from a man aged 18 to 29 in good health. Some clones in this sample may be carry-over from other donors' samples. The CDR3 here is CASSSPQRAGYTF. CDR3 bases: TGCGCCAGCAGCTCCCCTCAACGGGCTGGCTACACCTTC. Variable domain in full (rest from reference TRBV5-1 and TRBJ1-2): KAGVTQTPRYLIKTRGQQVTLSCSPISGHRSVSWYQQTPGQGLQFLFEYFSETQRNKGNFPGRFSGRQFSNSRSEMNVSTLELGDSALYLCASSSPQRAGYTFGSGTRLTVV.